This is a list of T cell receptor beta chains from one sample in a study of post-analysis software for immune sequencing data. MiXCR was run by TCRdb on the PCR reads, yielding one entry per CDR3 protein. The sample contains approximately 630,000 distinct CDR3 sequences, 55% to 60% of which appear only once. Input material: blood. Source of these receptors: a girl aged 2 to 9 with multiple sclerosis. The conserved cysteine and the conserved F or W are not part of the CDR3 here. The order of the fields is V gene, J gene, CDR3 protein.

>TRBV7-9|TRBJ2-3
ASASSTDTQY
>TRBV2|TRBJ1-6
ASRPGSSYNSPLH
>TRBV7-2|TRBJ2-7
ASSLLSTSEQY
>TRBV10-3|TRBJ2-5
AISDREASGQY
>TRBV5-1|TRBJ1-1
ASSFSGALNTEAF
>TRBV6-4|TRBJ2-1
ASSETSLQGTRFDEQF
>TRBV4-2|TRBJ2-3
ASSQAPQGTDTQY
>TRBV7-2|TRBJ2-3
ASSLRGGFIDTQY
>TRBV2|TRBJ1-5
ASSEALGDGQPQH
>TRBV29-1|TRBJ2-7
SVQGLIYEQY
>TRBV28|TRBJ2-1
ASSLPRASEGEQF
>TRBV24-1|TRBJ2-3
ATSDRRGTDTQY
>TRBV12-3/TRBV12-4|TRBJ2-7
ASRRGGTSGEQY
>TRBV25-1|TRBJ1-4
ASSPLKGRDEKLF
>TRBV9|TRBJ2-7
ASSDPGAATYEQY
>TRBV12-3/TRBV12-4|TRBJ2-1
ASSARGYNEQF
>TRBV5-6|TRBJ2-3
ASSLAVGSTDTQY
>TRBV29-1|TRBJ1-1
SVTTGSPEAF
>TRBV9|TRBJ2-4
ASSVGQGGIFQY
>TRBV12-3/TRBV12-4|TRBJ2-1
ASSLASGTANEQF
>TRBV6-2/TRBV6-3|TRBJ1-4
ASKRAEKLF
>TRBV20-1|TRBJ2-7
SARSPTGGSVEQY
>TRBV4-1|TRBJ2-4
ASSHVGAAKNIQY
>TRBV21-1|TRBJ2-7
ASNKGTGVSSYEQY
>TRBV4-1|TRBJ2-3
ASSQDWEGGADTQY
>TRBV29-1|TRBJ1-1
SVEDLENTEAF
>TRBV6-1|TRBJ2-7
ASSDGSYEQY
>TRBV2|-
ASREAGTGVYEQY
>TRBV5-6|TRBJ2-7
ASSLGVGQPY